The 20 T cell receptor beta chains in this list originate from one sample, sequenced in a study of OX40 agonist ivuxolimab in advanced cancers. Here immunoSEQ multiplex PCR was the method, and the copy in TCRdb shows in-frame clones only, minus some. The repertoire holds just over 90,000 clones, under 95% seen once, with under 0.95% in the top ten. Sequenced material: CD4+ or CD8+ T cells sorted from blood, taken in a trial of the OX40 agonist ivuxolimab. These receptors all come from an adult with an advanced solid tumor such as melanoma, head and neck, liver or kidney cancer.

This chain connects TRBV29-1 to TRBJ2-5, with 9 bases fitting TRBD2. V was pared by 4 bases and J by 5 bases, with 11 bases of the junction left unmatched. The CDR3 runs to 15 residues. Germline lookup yields CDR1 SQVTM and CDR2 ANQGSEA. CDR3 protein: CSVGQVAGEEETQYF. CDR3 sequence (DNA): TGCAGCGTTGGTCAAGTAGCGGGAGAAGAGGAGACCCAGTACTTC.

V and J are TRBV5-6 and TRBJ1-5; 7 bases map to TRBD1. The CDR3 runs to 14 residues. Trimming took 4 bases from V and 2 from J; bases not matched to a gene: 3. Germline V lookup: CDR1 SGHDT, CDR2 YYEEEE. The CDR3 here is CASSLGTGNQPQHF. The CDR3 DNA reads TGTGCCAGCAGCCTCGGGACAGGCAATCAGCCCCAGCATTTT.

The V call is TRBV9, the J call TRBJ2-1; D is undetermined. V was trimmed by 7 bases and J by 5 bases, leaving 19 bases between them. The CDR3 is 15 residues long. Germline assignment: CDR1 SGDLS and CDR2 YYNGEE. The CDR3 region has the DNA TGTGCCAGCTCAAGGGCATCCGACTCAGACAATGAGCAGTTCTTC. This translates into CASSRASDSDNEQFF.

The chain employs TRBV5-5 and TRBJ1-1, with D possibly matching TRBD1 (5 bases). Germline-derived CDR1 and CDR2 are SGHKS and YYEKEE (reference sequence). The CDR3 runs 17 residues. Trimming left V 4 bases short and J 2 bases short, with 21 bases between. The chain's CDR3 is CASSGPIGSTVNTEAFF. The CDR3 bases are TGTGCCAGCAGCGGACCGATAGGTTCGACAGTTAACACTGAAGCTTTCTTT.

The CDR3 spells CASSENGEGIGYTF. Here the CDR3 DNA reads TGTGCCAGCAGTGAAAATGGTGAGGGAATTGGCTACACCTTC. The chain recombines TRBV2 with TRBJ1-2, with D uncertain. This CDR3 has 14 residues. Trimming left V 2 bases short and J 7 bases short, with 14 bases between. The germline CDR1 and CDR2 sequences are SNHLY and FYNNEI.

The gene calls are TRBV10-2 and TRBJ1-2; D gene ambiguous. Germline V gene sequence: CDR1 WSHSY, CDR2 SAAADI. The V gene lost 3 bases and the J gene lost 4 bases, with 9 bases spanning the gap. The CDR3 runs to 13 residues. The DNA of the CDR3 is TGCGCCAGCAGTGAAGGAGGAGGCTATGGCTACACCTTC. Its translation is CASSEGGGYGYTF.

This clone was observed a single time. V is TRBV7-8 and J is TRBJ2-7; weak D call: TRBD2 (6 bases). Germline lookup yields CDR1 SGHVS and CDR2 FQNEAQ. Between the trimmed V and J ends, which lost 1 base and 4 bases, there was a span of 14 bases. This CDR3 is built from 15 residues. The CDR3 nucleotides read TGTGCCAGCAGCTTAGAGGGAGGCAGTTGGTACGAGCAGTACTTC. This gives the protein CASSLEGGSWYEQYF.

This sequence joins TRBV23-1 and TRBJ2-7; either TRBD1 or TRBD2 may fit D (7 bases each). TRBV23-1 is placed among ORFs of uncertain function. Trimming left V 9 bases short and J 6 bases short, with 18 bases between. This CDR3 has 13 residues. The CDR3 loop is CARGARGGCEQYF. Here the CDR3 DNA reads TGCGCCAGGGGGGCCAGGGGGGGGTGCGAGCAGTACTTC.

V usage is TRBV6-4 and J usage is TRBJ1-1; D gene uncertain. Germline V gene lookup returns CDR1 MRHNA and CDR2 SNTAGT. The CDR3 is 14 amino acids. V was shortened by 0 bases and J by 3 bases, with 8 bases between the two germline ends. The CDR3 DNA reads as TGTGCCAGCAGTGACTCGATTCGGGACACTGAAGCTTTCTTT. This encodes CASSDSIRDTEAFF.

As regards this clone: The identical CDR3 is also encoded by other nucleotide sequences in the sample. CDR3 in amino acids: CASSLGGDQPQHF. The CDR3, as DNA: TGCGCCAGCAGCTTAGGAGGTGATCAGCCCCAGCATTTT. The chain combines TRBV5-1 with TRBJ1-5; D gene ambiguous. The CDR3 consists of 13 residues. CDR1 is SGHRS and CDR2 is YFSETQ in the germline V gene. V lost 2 bases to trimming and J lost 5 bases, with 8 bases between them.

For the CDR3, the DNA is TGTGCCAGCAGCCCTAAGTCGCGGACCACCGGGGAGCTGTTTTTT. Protein: CASSPKSRTTGELFF. The rearrangement joins TRBV11-1 to TRBJ2-2; D ambiguous. Per germline, CDR1 SGHAT and CDR2 FQDESV (reference sequence). CDR3 size: 15 residues. Trimming stripped 5 bases from V and 4 bases from J, with 14 bases between.

The V and J genes are TRBV6-6 and TRBJ1-3; 8 bases match TRBD1. This CDR3 has 14 amino acids. Germline V gene data show CDR1 as MNHNY and CDR2 as SVGAGI (reference sequence). The V gene end was trimmed by 5 bases and the J gene end by 2 bases; junction bases not matched to a gene: 2. The chain's CDR3 is CASSLDRAGNTIYF. The CDR3 bases are TGTGCCAGCAGTCTGGACAGGGCTGGAAACACCATATATTTT.

The chain links TRBV29-1 to TRBJ1-1; no clear D. Between the trimmed V and J ends, which lost 1 base and 5 bases, there was a span of 11 bases. In germline, CDR1 is SQVTM, CDR2 ANQGSEA. The CDR3 is made up of 13 amino acids. The CDR3 sequence: CSVEGRVGTEAFF. CDR3 bases: TGCAGCGTTGAAGGGAGAGTAGGGACTGAAGCTTTCTTT.

The chain links TRBV7-8 to TRBJ2-7; D uncertain. The CDR3 spans 12 residues. V lost 8 bases and J 6 bases, leaving 14 bases between the germline ends. Per germline, CDR1 SGHVS and CDR2 FQNEAQ. The chain's CDR3 is CASCLVCVEQYF. The CDR3 bases are TGTGCCAGCTGCCTAGTCTGTGTCGAGCAGTACTTC.

The count of this clone is one. The chain employs TRBV30 and TRBJ2-3; unclear D gene. V was pared by 0 bases and J by 9 bases, with 10 bases between. This CDR3 has 12 amino acids. Germline CDR1 is GTSNPN and CDR2 is SVGIG (reference sequence). CDR3 residues: CAWSVTAGTQYF. CDR3 nucleotide sequence: TGTGCCTGGAGTGTAACGGCCGGGACGCAGTATTTT. Full variable domain (outside the CDR3, taken from reference TRBV30 and TRBJ2-3): SQTIHQWPATLVQPVGSPLSLECTVEGTSNPNLYWYRQAAGRGLQLLFYSVGIGQISSEVPQNLSASRPQDRQFILSSKKLLLSDSGFYLCAWSVTAGTQYFGPGTRLTVL.

The chain carries TRBV2 and TRBJ1-5; the D gene is possibly TRBD1 (5 bases). Germline V gives CDR1 SNHLY, CDR2 FYNNEI. The CDR3 totals 15 residues. V was cut by 4 bases and J by 4 bases, with 14 bases left in between. The CDR3 protein is CASSVRGWYNQPQHF. The CDR3 bases are TGTGCCAGCAGTGTAAGGGGATGGTATAATCAGCCCCAGCATTTT.

As concerns this clone: The junction departs from the called germline gene at one end, perhaps through a read error. The chain links TRBV7-9 to TRBJ1-2; D gene uncertain. This CDR3 is built from 14 residues. Germline V lookup: CDR1 SEHNR, CDR2 FQNEAQ (reference sequence). The CDR3 nucleotides read TGTGCCAGCAGCCCAATTGAAACGGCCTATCGCTACACCTTC. It translates to CASSPIETAYRYTF.

The chain carries TRBV5-1 and TRBJ2-3; 13 bases agree with TRBD2. Germline V gene lookup returns CDR1 SGHRS and CDR2 YFSETQ. CDR3 length equals 16 residues. The ends lost 2 bases at V and 3 bases at J; junction bases unmatched: 3. In DNA, the CDR3 is TGCGCCAGCAGCTTCCGACTAGCGGGAGGTACAGATACGCAGTATTTT. Amino acids: CASSFRLAGGTDTQYF.

A remark on this clone: The junction and the germline gene differ at one end; a read error may be behind it. The chain has TRBV19 and TRBJ2-2; D possibly corresponds to TRBD2 (6 bases). Germline V gene lookup returns CDR1 LNHDA and CDR2 SQIVND (reference sequence). This CDR3 spans 15 amino acids. The CDR3 spells CASSTGSWNPGELFF. The CDR3 region has the DNA TGTGCCAGTAGTACCGGGAGTTGGAACCCCGGGGAGCTGTTTTTT.

This chain uses TRBV7-2 with TRBJ2-1, with a tentative D call TRBD2 (5 bases). Trimming stripped 7 bases from V and 4 bases from J, with 17 bases between. CDR1 is SGHTA and CDR2 is FQGNSA in the germline V gene. This CDR3 spans 15 amino acids. The CDR3 DNA sequence: TGTGCCAGCAATATGGCGGGCCTAATTTACAATGAGCAGTTCTTC. Encoded protein: CASNMAGLIYNEQFF.